This entry lists 8 T cell receptor beta chains sequenced from one sample in a study of blood T cell repertoires in COVID-19. TCRdb's copy holds only in-frame clones and misses some; the assay was immunoSEQ multiplex PCR. Here the sample spans some 270,000 clones, roughly 86% being singletons. Sequenced input: peripheral blood. The receptors come from a middle-aged man with active or convalescent COVID-19.

The rearrangement uses TRBV7-3 and TRBJ2-2, with TRBD1 matching 8 bases. This CDR3 region has 15 residues. After removal of 5 bases from V and 6 bases from J, the junction contained 8 bases not matched to a gene. In germline, CDR1 is SGHTA, CDR2 FQGTGA. Here the CDR3 DNA reads TGTGCCAGCAGCCCGGGACAGGAAAACCCCGGGGAGCTGTTTTTT. Residues: CASSPGQENPGELFF.

The chain recombines TRBV3-1 (or the pseudogene TRBV3-2) with TRBJ2-7; 8 nucleotides line up with TRBD1. V was pared by 8 bases and J by 2 bases, with 8 bases of the junction left unmatched. The CDR3 has 14 residues. The germline gives CDR1 LGHDT, CDR2 YNNKEL (reference sequence). This chain's CDR3 is CASGSTTGAYEQYF. As DNA, the CDR3 is TGTGCCAGCGGATCGACGACAGGGGCCTACGAGCAGTACTTC.

The genes are TRBV7-3 and TRBJ2-3; weak D call: TRBD1 (5 bases). Trimming removed 5 bases from V and 0 bases from J, with 12 bases in between. The germline V gene has CDR1 SGHTA and CDR2 FQGTGA. CDR3 length: 15 residues. The CDR3 loop is CASSPYRSSTDTQYF. Written as DNA, the CDR3 is TGTGCCAGCAGCCCCTACAGGAGTAGCACAGATACGCAGTATTTT.

V usage is TRBV29-1 and J usage is TRBJ1-1; the D is unclear. V gave up 0 bases and J gave up 2 bases, with 10 bases separating them. This CDR3 has 14 residues. Germline CDR1 SQVTM, CDR2 ANQGSEA. The CDR3 region is CSVEDTSHNTEAFF. The CDR3 nucleotides are TGCAGCGTTGAAGATACTTCGCACAACACTGAAGCTTTCTTT.

The chain carries TRBV7-9 and TRBJ1-2, with 7 bases that match TRBD1. The germline gives CDR1 SEHNR, CDR2 FQNEAQ (reference sequence). The ends lost 3 bases at V and 9 bases at J; junction bases unmatched: 10. This CDR3 is built from 14 residues. The CDR3 DNA follows: TGTGCCAGCAGCTTTAGAACCGGGACAGATAGCTACACCTTC. The encoded protein is CASSFRTGTDSYTF.

The chain combines TRBV28 with TRBJ2-7, with 9 bases identical to TRBD2. The CDR3 contains 14 residues. CDR1 MDHEN and CDR2 SYDVKM come from the germline V gene. Trimming cost V 7 bases and J 1 base; bases outside gene matches: 5. CDR3 region: CASIAGGPSYEQYF. CDR3 sequence (DNA): TGTGCCAGCATCGCGGGAGGGCCTTCCTACGAGCAGTACTTC.

The genes are TRBV30 and TRBJ1-6, with D possibly being TRBD1 (6 bases). Germline CDR1 is GTSNPN and CDR2 is SVGIG (reference sequence). V gave up 3 bases and J gave up 7 bases, with 22 bases separating them. The CDR3 runs to 17 residues. The CDR3 DNA follows: TGTGCCTGGAGAGGACCTGATCTTGGGACAAGGAATTCACCCCTCCACTTT. This translates into CAWRGPDLGTRNSPLHF. The complete variable domain, with remaining parts taken from reference TRBV30 and TRBJ1-6, reads SQTIHQWPATLVQPVGSPLSLECTVEGTSNPNLYWYRQAAGRGLQLLFYSVGIGQISSEVPQNLSASRPQDRQFILSSKKLLLSDSGFYLCAWRGPDLGTRNSPLHFGNGTRLTVT.

This rearrangement joins TRBV13 to TRBJ1-5; 8 positions match TRBD1. J gave up 9 bases and V 5 bases, and 6 bases lay outside the gene matches. CDR1 is PRHDT, CDR2 FYEKMQ, per germline (reference sequence). CDR3 size: 13 residues. Here the CDR3 DNA reads TGTGCCAGCAGCCCCGGGACAGGCGGGCCCCAGCATTTT. This sequence encodes CASSPGTGGPQHF.